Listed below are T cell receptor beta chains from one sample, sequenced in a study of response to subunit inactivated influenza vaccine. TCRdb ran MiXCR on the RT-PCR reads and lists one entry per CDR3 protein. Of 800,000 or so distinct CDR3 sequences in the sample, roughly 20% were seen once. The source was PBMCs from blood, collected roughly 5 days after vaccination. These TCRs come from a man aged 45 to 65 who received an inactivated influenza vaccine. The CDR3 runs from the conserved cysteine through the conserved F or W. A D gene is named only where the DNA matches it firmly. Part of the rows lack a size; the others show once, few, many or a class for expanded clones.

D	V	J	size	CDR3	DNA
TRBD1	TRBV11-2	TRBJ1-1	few	CASSLVQGAQAFF	TGTGCCAGCAGCTTAGTTCAGGGGGCACAAGCTTTCTTT
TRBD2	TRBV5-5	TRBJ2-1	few	CASSLAGLAGSNEQFF	TGTGCCAGCAGCTTGGCCGGTCTAGCGGGGAGCAATGAGCAGTTCTTC
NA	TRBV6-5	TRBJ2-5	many	CASSYRRVGVETQYF	TGTGCCAGCAGTTACCGGAGGGTTGGTGTAGAGACCCAGTACTTC
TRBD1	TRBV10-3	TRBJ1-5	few	CAISGLGGGNQPQHF	TGTGCCATCAGTGGGTTAGGGGGCGGCAATCAGCCCCAGCATTTT
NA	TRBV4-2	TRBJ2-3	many	CASSQDKGGVSDTQYF	TGTGCCAGCAGCCAAGATAAGGGTGGGGTCTCGGATACGCAGTATTTT
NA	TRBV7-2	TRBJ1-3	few	CASSGVNSGNTIYF	TGTGCCAGCAGCGGGGTTAACTCTGGAAACACCATATATTTT
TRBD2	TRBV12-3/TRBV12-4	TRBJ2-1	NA	CASTPLAGVNNEQFF	TGTGCCAGCACTCCATTAGCGGGGGTCAACAATGAGCAGTTCTTC
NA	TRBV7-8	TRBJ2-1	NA	CASSLGRDGLNEQFF	TGTGCCAGCAGCTTAGGGCGGGACGGCCTCAATGAGCAGTTCTTC
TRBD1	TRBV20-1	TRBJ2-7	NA	CSALGTGLSYEQYF	TGCAGTGCTCTAGGGACAGGGCTTTCCTACGAGCAGTACTTC
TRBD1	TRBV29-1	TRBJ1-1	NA	CSVGYRGRGGTEAFF	TGCAGCGTTGGATATAGGGGGCGAGGTGGTACTGAAGCTTTCTTT
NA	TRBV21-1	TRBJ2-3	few	CASSKGSGRHSTDTQYF	TGTGCCAGCAGCAAGGGTAGCGGGAGGCACTCCACAGATACGCAGTATTTT
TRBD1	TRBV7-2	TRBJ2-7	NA	CASSADRTSWQYF	TGTGCCAGCAGCGCGGACAGGACCTCATGGCAGTACTTC
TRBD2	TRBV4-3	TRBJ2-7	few	CASSQDLAATYEQYF	TGCGCCAGCAGCCAAGACCTAGCGGCTACCTACGAGCAGTACTTC
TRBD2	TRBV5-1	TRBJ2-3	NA	CASSGGVADTQYF	TGCGCCAGCAGCGGGGGGGTAGCAGATACGCAGTATTTT
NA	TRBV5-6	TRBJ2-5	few	CASSLDGTPYF	TGTGCCAGCAGCTTGGATGGGACGCCGTACTTC
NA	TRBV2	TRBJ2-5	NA	CASSANEETQYF	TGTGCCAGCAGTGCGAACGAGGAGACCCAGTACTTC
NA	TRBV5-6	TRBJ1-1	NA	CASSLTGSDLNTEAFF	TGTGCCAGCAGCTTAACAGGGAGCGACCTGAACACTGAAGCTTTCTTT
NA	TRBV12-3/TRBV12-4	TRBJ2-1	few	CASSWGSAGSYNEQFF	TGTGCCAGCAGTTGGGGGAGTGCAGGATCCTACAATGAGCAGTTCTTC
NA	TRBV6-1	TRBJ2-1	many	CASSRGMYNEQFF	TGTGCCAGCAGTCGGGGGATGTACAATGAGCAGTTCTTC
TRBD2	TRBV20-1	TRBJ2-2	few	CSARASGRLTGELFF	TGCAGTGCTAGGGCTAGCGGGAGACTAACCGGGGAGCTGTTTTTT
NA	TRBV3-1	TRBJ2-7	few	CASSPRRGGQYF	TGTGCCAGCAGCCCCCGACGTGGGGGGCAGTACTTC
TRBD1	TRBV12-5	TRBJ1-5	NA	CAPRRDRQPQHF	TGTGCTCCACGCCGGGACAGACAGCCCCAGCATTTT
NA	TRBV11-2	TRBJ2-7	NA	CASSDTGQGYEQYF	TGTGCCAGCAGCGACACCGGGCAGGGCTACGAGCAGTACTTC
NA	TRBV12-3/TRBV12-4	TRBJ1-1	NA	CASSISVNNAEAFF	TGTGCCAGCAGTATATCGGTGAATAACGCTGAAGCTTTCTTT
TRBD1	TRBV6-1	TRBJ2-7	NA	CASRDRGASSYEQYF	TGTGCCAGCAGGGACAGGGGGGCTAGCTCCTACGAGCAGTACTTC
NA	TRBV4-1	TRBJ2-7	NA	CASSQVLGSRGYEQYF	TGCGCCAGCAGCCAAGTCCTCGGATCAAGAGGCTACGAGCAGTACTTC
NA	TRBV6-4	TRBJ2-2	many	CASSDSKTGELFF	TGTGCCAGCAGTGACTCGAAAACTGGGGAGCTGTTTTTT
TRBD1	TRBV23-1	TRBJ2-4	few	CASSQLPTGALAKNIQYF	TGCGCCAGCAGTCAGCTCCCGACAGGGGCGTTAGCCAAAAACATTCAGTACTTC
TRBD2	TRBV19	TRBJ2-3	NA	CASSIGTSRDTQYF	TGTGCCAGTAGTATTGGGACTAGCAGAGATACGCAGTATTTT
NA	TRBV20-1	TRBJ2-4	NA	CSAMVNIQYF	TGCAGTGCTATGGTGAACATTCAGTACTTC
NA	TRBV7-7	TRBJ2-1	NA	CASSTGRGRYNEQFF	TGTGCCAGCAGCACGGGAAGGGGGAGGTATAATGAGCAGTTCTTC
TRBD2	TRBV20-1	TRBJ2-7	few	CSARDLAGGQRAYEQYF	TGCAGTGCTAGAGATCTCGCGGGAGGGCAGCGGGCCTACGAGCAGTACTTC
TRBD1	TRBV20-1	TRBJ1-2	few	CSAPGGTDDLGGGYTF	TGCAGTGCCCCTGGGGGGACAGACGACTTAGGAGGTGGCTACACCTTC
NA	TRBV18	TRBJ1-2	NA	CASSPPGSERGYTF	TGTGCCAGCTCACCACCGGGCAGTGAGCGTGGCTACACCTTC
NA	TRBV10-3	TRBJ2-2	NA	CAISESPAGGELFF	TGTGCCATCAGTGAGTCACCAGCGGGCGGGGAGCTGTTTTTT
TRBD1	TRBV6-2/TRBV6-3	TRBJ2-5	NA	CASRTGQGRKTQYF	TGTGCCAGCAGGACCGGACAGGGACGGAAGACCCAGTACTTC
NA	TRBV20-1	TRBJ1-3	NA	CSARGQGGNSGNTIYF	TGCAGTGCTAGGGGGCAGGGAGGGAACTCTGGAAACACCATATATTTT
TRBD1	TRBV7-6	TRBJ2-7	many	CASSEGTGGPYEQYF	TGTGCCAGCAGCGAGGGGACAGGGGGTCCCTACGAGCAGTACTTC
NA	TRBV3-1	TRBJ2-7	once	CASSQVTSPKYEQYF	TGTGCCAGCAGCCAAGTCACTAGTCCGAAATACGAGCAGTACTTC
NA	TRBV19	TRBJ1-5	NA	CASSIRDQPQHF	TGTGCCAGTAGTATACGGGATCAGCCCCAGCATTTT
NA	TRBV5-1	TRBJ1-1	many	CASSLVSGAEAFF	TGCGCCAGCAGCTTGGTGTCTGGGGCTGAAGCTTTCTTT
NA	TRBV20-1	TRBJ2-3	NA	CSARNFRTRGGTDTQYF	TGCAGTGCTCGAAACTTCCGGACTAGGGGGGGCACAGATACGCAGTATTTT
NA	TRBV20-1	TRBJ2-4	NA	CSAREHILAKNIQYF	TGCAGTGCTAGAGAGCACATATTAGCCAAAAACATTCAGTACTTC
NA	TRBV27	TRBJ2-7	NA	CASSPWGVNEQYF	TGTGCCAGCAGCCCTTGGGGTGTCAACGAGCAGTACTTC
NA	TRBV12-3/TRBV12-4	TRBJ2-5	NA	CASSTRGKTQYF	TGTGCCAGCTCGACCAGGGGAAAGACCCAGTACTTC
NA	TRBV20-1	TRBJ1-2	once	CSARASDRNYGYTF	TGCAGTGCTAGGGCCTCCGACAGAAACTATGGCTACACCTTC
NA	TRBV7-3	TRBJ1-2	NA	CASSLDGDGYTF	TGTGCCAGCAGCCTCGACGGGGATGGCTACACCTTC
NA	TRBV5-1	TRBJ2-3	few	CASSLAFDTQYF	TGCGCCAGCAGCTTGGCCTTTGATACGCAGTATTTT
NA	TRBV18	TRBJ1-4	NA	CASSPLTTGRLNEKLFF	TGTGCCAGCTCACCCCTAACGACCGGCCGGCTTAATGAAAAACTGTTTTTT
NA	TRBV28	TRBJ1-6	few	CASTTTGFHNSPLHF	TGTGCCAGCACCACAACAGGGTTCCATAATTCACCCCTCCACTTT
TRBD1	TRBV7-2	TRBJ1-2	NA	CASSLVLTTRGLYGYTF	TGTGCCAGCAGCTTAGTCCTCACCACGAGGGGGCTTTATGGCTACACCTTC
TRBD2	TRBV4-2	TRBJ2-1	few	CASSQDFSLAGVGEQFF	TGTGCCAGCAGCCAAGATTTTAGTCTAGCGGGAGTCGGTGAGCAGTTCTTC
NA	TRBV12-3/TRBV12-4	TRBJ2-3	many	CASSHRGNTDTQYF	TGTGCCAGCAGTCACCGGGGGAACACAGATACGCAGTATTTT
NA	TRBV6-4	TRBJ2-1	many	CASSDGSERGEQFF	TGTGCCAGCAGTGACGGTAGCGAACGGGGTGAGCAGTTCTTC
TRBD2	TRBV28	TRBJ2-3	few	CASSFPLTSLVDTQYF	TGTGCCAGCAGTTTCCCGTTGACTAGCCTGGTCGATACGCAGTATTTT
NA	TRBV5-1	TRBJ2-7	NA	CASSRIRVGTDEQYF	TGCGCCAGCAGCCGGATCAGGGTCGGGACCGACGAGCAGTACTTC